This T cell receptor (beta chain) was captured by sequencing in a study of pediatric ulcerative colitis. The protocol was immunoSEQ multiplex PCR, while the TCRdb copy is restricted to in-frame clones and leaves out a portion. The sample shows about 64,000 clones, 77% of them seen only once. The V gene's germline CDR1 is MNHEY and CDR2 SMNVEV (reference sequence). This CDR3 region has 18 residues. With 4 bases clipped from V and 2 bases from J, the junction kept 15 bases outside the gene matches. Sequencing was carried out using blood. V and J are TRBV27 and TRBJ2-7; 9 positions match TRBD2. The receptor's source is a boy aged 5-17 years with moderate ulcerative colitis. CDR3 coding DNA: TGTGCCAGCAGTTCCACTCGAAGACTAGCGGAAGTTGCCTACGAGCAGTACTTC. It codes for CASSSTRRLAEVAYEQYF.